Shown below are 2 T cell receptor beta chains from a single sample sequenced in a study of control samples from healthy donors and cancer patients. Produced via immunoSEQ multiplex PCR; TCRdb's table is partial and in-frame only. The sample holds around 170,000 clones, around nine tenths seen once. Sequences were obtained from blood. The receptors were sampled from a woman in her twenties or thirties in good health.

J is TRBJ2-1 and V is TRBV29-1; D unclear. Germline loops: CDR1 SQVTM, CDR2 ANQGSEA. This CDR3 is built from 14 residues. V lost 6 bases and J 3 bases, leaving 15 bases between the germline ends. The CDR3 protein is CSVWARRFYNEQFF. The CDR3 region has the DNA TGCAGCGTATGGGCCAGACGATTCTACAATGAGCAGTTCTTC.

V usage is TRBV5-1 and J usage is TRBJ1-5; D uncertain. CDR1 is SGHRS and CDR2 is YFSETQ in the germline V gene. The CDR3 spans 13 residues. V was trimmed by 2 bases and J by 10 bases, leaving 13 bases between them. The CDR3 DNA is TGCGCCAGCAGCTTTGACGGGGAGGGACCCCAGCATTTT. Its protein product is CASSFDGEGPQHF.